This TCR beta chain was obtained from a study of CD8 T cells in ankylosing spondylitis. The study's findings and limits: A TCR beta motif made of about eight highly homologous variants seemed typical of ankylosing spondylitis blood.

Generation of TCR beta libraries employed quantitative 5'-RACE incorporating molecular barcodes. In TCRdb, the 5' RACE reads were re-called with MiXCR into one record per CDR3 protein. This table has around 130,000 distinct CDR3 sequences, about 15% appearing once. This clonotype occurred a few times. The target antigen is unknown. From germline, CDR1 is SGHDT and CDR2 YYEEEE. Trimming pared 1 base from V and 1 base from J, leaving 9 bases between. The CDR3 runs to 14 residues. The source is a male donor with ankylosing spondylitis. Sequenced: blood, either unsorted or a sorted T cell fraction (not recorded which). The chain employs TRBV5-6 and TRBJ2-7, with D possibly matching TRBD1 (6 bases). CDR3 nucleotides: TGTGCCAGCAGCTTGAACGGACAGTCCTACGAGCAGTACTTC. Its protein is CASSLNGQSYEQYF.